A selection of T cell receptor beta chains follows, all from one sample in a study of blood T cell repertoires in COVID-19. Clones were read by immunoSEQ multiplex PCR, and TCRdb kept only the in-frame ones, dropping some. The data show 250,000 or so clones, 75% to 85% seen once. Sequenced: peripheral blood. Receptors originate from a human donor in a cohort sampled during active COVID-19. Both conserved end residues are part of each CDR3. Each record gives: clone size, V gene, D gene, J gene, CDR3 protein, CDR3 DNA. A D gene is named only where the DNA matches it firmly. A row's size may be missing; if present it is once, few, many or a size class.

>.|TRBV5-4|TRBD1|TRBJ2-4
CASSADRVNIQYF
TGTGCCAGCAGCGCAGACAGGGTTAACATTCAGTACTTC
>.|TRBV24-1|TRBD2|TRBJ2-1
CATSQPRAGAGNEQFF
TGTGCCACCAGTCAGCCCAGGGCGGGAGCTGGGAATGAGCAGTTCTTC
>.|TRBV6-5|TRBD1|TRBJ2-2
CARPDRGSTGELFF
TGTGCCAGACCCGACAGGGGTAGCACCGGGGAGCTGTTTTTT
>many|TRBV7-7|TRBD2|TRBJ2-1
CASSLGREGVDEQFF
TGTGCTAGCAGCTTAGGACGGGAGGGAGTCGATGAGCAGTTCTTC
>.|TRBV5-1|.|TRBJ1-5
CASSPLGSNQPQHF
TGCGCCAGCAGCCCCCTCGGGAGCAATCAGCCCCAGCATTTT
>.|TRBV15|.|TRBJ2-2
CATSRQSDTGELFF
TGTGCCACCAGCAGACAATCGGACACCGGGGAGCTGTTTTTT
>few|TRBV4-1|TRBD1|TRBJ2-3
CASSQDPAGGFRDTQYF
TGCGCCAGCAGCCAAGATCCCGCAGGGGGATTCAGAGATACGCAGTATTTT
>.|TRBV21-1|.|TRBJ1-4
CASSKDPDRDEKLFF
TGTGCCAGCAGCAAGGACCCCGACAGGGATGAAAAACTGTTTTTT
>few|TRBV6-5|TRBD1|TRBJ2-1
CASSYYRGYSYNEQFF
TGTGCCAGCAGTTACTACAGGGGTTACTCGTACAATGAGCAGTTCTTC
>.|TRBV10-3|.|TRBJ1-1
CAISSPGGRGTEAFF
TGTGCCATCAGTTCCCCGGGGGGAAGAGGGACTGAAGCTTTCTTT
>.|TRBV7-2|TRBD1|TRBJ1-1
CASSPQGATEAFF
TGTGCCAGCAGCCCCCAGGGGGCCACTGAAGCTTTCTTT
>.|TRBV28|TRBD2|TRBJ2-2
CASSLGLAGNTGELFF
TGTGCCAGCAGCCTCGGACTAGCGGGGAACACCGGGGAGCTGTTTTTT
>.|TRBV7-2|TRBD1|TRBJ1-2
CASSPGQDLSYTF
TGTGCCAGCAGCCCTGGACAGGACTTGAGCTACACCTTC
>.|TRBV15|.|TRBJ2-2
CATSRGGAGELFF
TGTGCCACCAGCCGAGGAGGTGCAGGGGAGCTGTTTTTT
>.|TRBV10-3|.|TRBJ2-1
CAISAPSVAGTITYNEQFF
TGTGCCATCAGTGCCCCCTCGGTGGCGGGAACCATAACTTACAATGAGCAGTTCTTC
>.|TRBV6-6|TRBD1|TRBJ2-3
CASSSVGQVADTQYF
TGTGCCAGCAGCTCCGTGGGACAGGTGGCAGATACGCAGTATTTT
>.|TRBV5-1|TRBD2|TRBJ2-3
CASSSQRGDTDTQYF
TGCGCCAGCAGCTCCCAGCGGGGGGACACAGATACGCAGTATTTT
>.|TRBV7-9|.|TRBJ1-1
CASSRDSQNTEAFF
TGTGCCAGCAGTCGCGACAGTCAGAACACTGAAGCTTTCTTT
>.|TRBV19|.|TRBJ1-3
CASSIDLTSGNTIYF
TGTGCCAGTAGTATAGACCTGACATCTGGAAACACCATATATTTT
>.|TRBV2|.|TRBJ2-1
CASSETGVMIF
TGTGCCAGCAGTGAAACGGGAGTCATGATCTTC
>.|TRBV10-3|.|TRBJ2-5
CAISESDSETQYF
TGTGCCATCAGTGAGTCGGACAGTGAGACCCAGTACTTC
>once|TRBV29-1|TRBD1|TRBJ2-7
CSVEGVSRDRGPYEQYF
TGCAGCGTTGAAGGGGTCTCCCGGGACAGGGGTCCCTACGAGCAGTACTTC
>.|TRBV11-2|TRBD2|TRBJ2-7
CASSYQAGGGYEQYF
TGTGCCAGCAGCTATCAAGCGGGGGGCGGCTACGAGCAGTACTTC
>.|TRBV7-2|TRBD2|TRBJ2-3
CASSPGLAGVGTDTQYF
TGTGCCAGCAGCCCAGGACTAGCGGGGGTTGGCACAGATACGCAGTATTTT
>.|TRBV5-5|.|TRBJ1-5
CASSFRGADQPQHF
TGTGCCAGCAGCTTCCGGGGAGCAGATCAGCCCCAGCATTTT
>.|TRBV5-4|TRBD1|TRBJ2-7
CASSRTGEKYEQYF
TGTGCCAGCAGCCGGACAGGGGAGAAGTACGAGCAGTACTTC
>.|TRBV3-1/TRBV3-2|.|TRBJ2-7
CASSQSLQGTTGEQYF
TGTGCCAGCAGCCAAAGCTTACAGGGAACAACCGGCGAGCAGTACTTC